These 7 T cell receptor beta chains came from one sample sequenced in a study of T cells in Graves' hyperthyroidism and ophthalmopathy. From RNA transcripts, TCR beta CDR3 regions were amplified. Using the HTBI primer set, a first-round RT-PCR was run on the TCR CDR3. TCRdb redid the calling of the multiplex PCR reads with MiXCR, one entry per CDR3 protein. In the table there are under 400,000 distinct CDR3 sequences, approximately 16% of which are singletons. Sequencing was carried out using blood. These receptors originate from a woman aged 60-75 years with Graves' ophthalmopathy.

Ten or more counts support this clonotype. This rearrangement joins TRBV12-3 or TRBV12-4 to TRBJ1-5; unclear D gene. With 6 bases removed from V and 2 bases from J, the gap between germline ends came to 8 bases. The CDR3 totals 13 residues. The CDR3 DNA is TGTGCCAGCAGCCCTCTAGGCAATCAGCCCCAGCATTTT. Translated: CASSPLGNQPQHF.

This clonotype was found many times. The chain joins TRBV28 to TRBJ2-5; 8 positions agree with TRBD2. Germline V gives CDR1 MDHEN, CDR2 SYDVKM. The ends lost 6 bases at V and 6 bases at J; junction bases unmatched: 15. The CDR3 has 16 residues. The CDR3 loop is CASSRAGGGEAKTQYF. In DNA form, the CDR3 reads TGTGCCAGCAGCCGCGCCGGGGGGGGGGAGGCGAAGACCCAGTACTTC.

This clonotype was observed at least ten times. The chain combines TRBV20-1 with TRBJ2-2; D assignment may be TRBD1 or TRBD2 (6 bases each). The CDR3 has 15 amino acids. V was cut by 1 base and J by 4 bases, with 13 bases left in between. CDR1 DFQATT and CDR2 SNEGSKA come from the germline V gene (reference sequence). The CDR3 DNA is TGCAGTGCTAGAGGTAGCAGGGGAGGCACCGGGGAGCTGTTTTTT. Its translation is CSARGSRGGTGELFF.

This clonotype was counted only a few times. This rearrangement joins TRBV28 to TRBJ1-2; 9 bases fit TRBD1. The CDR3 extends over 12 amino acids. Trimming removed 10 bases from V and 6 bases from J; junction bases left unmatched: 6. Germline V gives CDR1 MDHEN, CDR2 SYDVKM. DNA for the CDR3: TGTGCCATCGAGAGACAGGGGGATGGCTACACCTTC. Translating it yields CAIERQGDGYTF.

The chain joins TRBV2 to TRBJ1-1, with D maybe TRBD1 (5 bases). The length of the CDR3 is 12 residues. Germline V gene sequence: CDR1 SNHLY, CDR2 FYNNEI. The ends were cut back, 11 bases at V and 7 bases at J, with 17 bases in the middle. The CDR3 DNA reads TGTGCCGCCCTGGGGACGGTAAATGAAGCTTTCTTT. This translates into CAALGTVNEAFF.

This clonotype appeared many times. The chain is built from TRBV28 and TRBJ1-5; no reliable D call. CDR1 is MDHEN and CDR2 is SYDVKM in the germline V gene. The CDR3 is made up of 12 amino acids. V was cut by 7 bases and J by 0 bases, with 4 bases left in between. CDR3 sequence reads: CASIDSNQPQHF. CDR3 DNA: TGTGCCAGCATAGATAGCAATCAGCCCCAGCATTTT. Variable domain in full (rest from reference TRBV28 and TRBJ1-5): DVKVTQSSRYLVKRTGEKVFLECVQDMDHENMFWYRQDPGLGLRLIYFSYDVKMKEKGDIPEGYSVSREKKERFSLILESASTNQTSMYLCASIDSNQPQHFGDGTRLSIL.

This chain connects TRBV4-1 to TRBJ2-7; the match to TRBD1 covers 7 bases. The CDR3 has 15 amino acids. Germline lookup yields CDR1 MGHRA and CDR2 YSYEKL. Losses at the gene ends were 0 bases for V and 5 bases for J; bases not matched to a gene: 7. Here the CDR3 reads CASSQENRDSHEQYF. For the CDR3, the DNA is TGCGCCAGCAGCCAAGAAAATCGGGACAGCCACGAGCAGTACTTC.